The rows below give T cell receptor beta chains drawn from one sample of a study of regulatory T cells in long-lasting Graves disease. TCRdb passed the multiplex PCR reads through MiXCR, listing each CDR3 protein once. Of 500,000 or so distinct CDR3 sequences listed, roughly a sixth are singletons. In addition, the sample was reused for a study of T cells in Graves' hyperthyroidism and ophthalmopathy.

Sample: peripheral blood mononuclear cells (PBMCs), taken at new diagnosis, from a patient treated with antithyroid drugs. Receptors originate from a woman in her forties or fifties with Graves disease. The CDR3 runs from the conserved cysteine through the conserved F or W. The D gene is left open where the match is weak. Some rows mark clone size as missing; the rest say once, few, many or name a class of expanded clone.

J gene,D gene,V gene,clone size,CDR3 protein,CDR3 DNA
TRBJ2-7,TRBD2,TRBV27,few,CASSGRASGGARYEQYF,TGTGCCAGCAGTGGCCGGGCTAGCGGGGGGGCCCGCTACGAGCAGTACTTC
TRBJ1-1,-,TRBV18,few,CASLLGRAGDTEAFF,TGTGCCAGCTTATTAGGACGGGCCGGGGACACTGAAGCTTTCTTT
TRBJ1-2,-,TRBV4-1,few,CASSQDSAANYGFTF,TGCGCCAGCAGCCAAGATTCGGCAGCTAACTATGGCTTCACCTTC
TRBJ1-5,TRBD1,TRBV6-5,many,CASSYEPRQGPRQPQHF,TGTGCCAGCAGTTACGAGCCCAGACAGGGGCCTCGTCAGCCCCAGCATTTT
TRBJ1-3,-,TRBV6-1,-,CASSTAHTGNTIYF,TGTGCCAGCAGCACCGCGCATACTGGAAACACCATATATTTT
TRBJ2-2,TRBD1,TRBV11-3,many,CASSLGTGNAGELFF,TGTGCCAGCAGCTTAGGGACAGGGAACGCCGGGGAGCTGTTTTTT
TRBJ2-7,TRBD1,TRBV20-1,-,CSVRDRDYEQYF,TGCAGTGTAAGGGACAGGGACTACGAGCAGTACTTC
TRBJ2-4,-,TRBV20-1,few,CSPHPPGKNIQYF,TGCAGCCCCCATCCCCCGGGCAAAAACATTCAGTACTTC
TRBJ2-3,-,TRBV4-1,-,CASSHPPGGGVDTQYF,TGCGCCAGCAGCCATCCCCCCGGAGGGGGAGTAGATACGCAGTATTTT
TRBJ2-5,-,TRBV29-1,many,CSVAGAEETQYF,TGCAGCGTTGCTGGGGCGGAGGAGACCCAGTACTTC
TRBJ1-2,-,TRBV7-2,many,CASSPTSNTGYGYTF,TGTGCCAGCAGCCCGACCTCGAATACGGGCTATGGCTACACCTTC
TRBJ2-7,-,TRBV30,few,CAWSPGPGPYEQYF,TGTGCCTGGTCCCCTGGACCTGGGCCCTACGAGCAGTACTTC
TRBJ1-5,TRBD1,TRBV30,-,CAWSRGTVNQPQHF,TGTGCCTGGAGCCGCGGGACAGTTAATCAGCCCCAGCATTTT
TRBJ1-1,-,TRBV19,few,CASSPGEVNTEAFF,TGTGCCAGTAGTCCAGGGGAGGTGAACACTGAAGCTTTCTTT
TRBJ2-1,TRBD2,TRBV24-1,many,CATQLAGGSHNEQFF,TGTGCCACCCAGCTCGCGGGGGGATCACACAATGAGCAGTTCTTC
TRBJ2-2,TRBD1,TRBV28,-,CASSDPGRGSNTGELFF,TGTGCCAGCAGCGACCCGGGCAGGGGGTCGAACACCGGGGAGCTGTTTTTT
TRBJ1-4,TRBD1,TRBV6-5,-,CASSYSYRGSTNEKLFF,TGTGCCAGCAGTTACTCGTACAGGGGATCAACTAATGAAAAACTGTTTTTT
TRBJ1-2,-,TRBV12-3/TRBV12-4,-,CASSSAAGGYGYTF,TGTGCCAGCAGTTCCGCCGCGGGGGGCTATGGCTACACCTTC
TRBJ1-3,-,TRBV15,-,CATSTGISGNTIYF,TGTGCCACCAGCACAGGGATCTCTGGAAACACCATATATTTT
TRBJ2-5,-,TRBV4-2,-,CASSQIQAPQETQYF,TGTGCCAGCAGCCAAATTCAAGCGCCTCAAGAGACCCAGTACTTC
TRBJ1-4,TRBD1,TRBV11-3,-,CASSQRTGLSTNEKLFF,TGTGCCAGCAGCCAGCGGACAGGTCTATCAACTAATGAAAAACTGTTTTTT
TRBJ1-5,TRBD1,TRBV12-3/TRBV12-4,few,CASSVAGTGSQPQHF,TGTGCCAGCAGTGTAGCCGGGACAGGGAGTCAGCCCCAGCATTTT
TRBJ2-3,-,TRBV9,-,CASSEEGLSTDTQYF,TGTGCCAGCAGCGAGGAAGGTCTGAGCACAGATACGCAGTATTTT
TRBJ1-1,-,TRBV19,many,CASSPYGGDSNTEAFF,TGTGCCAGTAGCCCATACGGGGGGGACTCGAACACTGAAGCTTTCTTT
TRBJ1-1,-,TRBV3-1,many,CASSPTGVVNTEAFF,TGTGCCAGCAGCCCGACCGGGGTGGTGAACACTGAAGCTTTCTTT
TRBJ2-3,-,TRBV6-5,many,CASSYSNPGHGATDTQYF,TGTGCCAGCAGTTACTCGAACCCAGGACACGGTGCTACAGATACGCAGTATTTT
TRBJ2-5,TRBD1,TRBV2,many,CASSVWTGETQYF,TGTGCCAGCAGTGTATGGACAGGGGAGACCCAGTACTTC